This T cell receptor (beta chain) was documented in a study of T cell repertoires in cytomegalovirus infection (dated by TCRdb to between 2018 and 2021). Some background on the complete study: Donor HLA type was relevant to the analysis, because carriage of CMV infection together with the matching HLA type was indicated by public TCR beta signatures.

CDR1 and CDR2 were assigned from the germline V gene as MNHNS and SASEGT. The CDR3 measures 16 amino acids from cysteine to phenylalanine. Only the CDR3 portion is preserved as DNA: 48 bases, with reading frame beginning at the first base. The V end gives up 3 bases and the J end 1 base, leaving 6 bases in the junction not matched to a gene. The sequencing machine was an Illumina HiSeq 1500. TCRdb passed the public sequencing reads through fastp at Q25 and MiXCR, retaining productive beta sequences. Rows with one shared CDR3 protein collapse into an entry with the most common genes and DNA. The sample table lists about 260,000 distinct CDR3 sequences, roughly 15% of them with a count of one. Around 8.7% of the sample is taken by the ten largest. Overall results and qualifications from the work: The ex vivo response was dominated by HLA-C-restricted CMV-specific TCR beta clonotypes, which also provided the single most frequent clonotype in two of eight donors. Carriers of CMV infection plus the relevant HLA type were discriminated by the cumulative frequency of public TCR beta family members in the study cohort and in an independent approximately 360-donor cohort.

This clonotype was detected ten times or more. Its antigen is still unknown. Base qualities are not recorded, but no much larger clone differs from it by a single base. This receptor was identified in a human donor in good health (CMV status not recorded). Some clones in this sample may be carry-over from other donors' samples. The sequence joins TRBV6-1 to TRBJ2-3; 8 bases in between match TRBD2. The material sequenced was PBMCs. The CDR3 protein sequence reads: CASSDRGGVGTDTQYF. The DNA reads TGTGCCAGCAGTGATCGGGGGGGCGTCGGCACAGATACGCAGTATTTT.